The following is a TCR beta chain sequence with its context. As yet, its antigen is unknown. TCRdb keeps only in-frame clones here, not all; method: immunoSEQ multiplex PCR. The sample has over 70,000 clones; more than 70% are singletons. V lost 7 bases and J 5 bases, leaving 20 bases between the germline ends. The CDR3 contains 15 residues. Looked up from germline, CDR1 is SNHLY and CDR2 is FYNNEI. This sample is drawn from a study of cytotoxic CD8 clonotypes in ibrutinib-treated CLL. About the study: Timing of response sample collection was a median approximately eleven months after treatment start, with a range of 6 to 36.

Study conclusions and caveats: Clonotypes that were public were uncommon, and they contracted or stayed stable on treatment. While tracking circulating CD8+ T-cell counts, baseline clonality exceeded that of age-matched healthy donors.

This chain connects TRBV2 to TRBJ2-5; TRBD1 is a possible D gene (6 bases). The input for sequencing was PBMCs, taken before ibrutinib treatment. The receptor's source is a human donor with chronic lymphocytic leukemia. The CDR3 here is CASKIQGMVGETQYF. CDR3 sequence (DNA): TGTGCCAGCAAGATCCAGGGGATGGTCGGCGAGACCCAGTACTTC.